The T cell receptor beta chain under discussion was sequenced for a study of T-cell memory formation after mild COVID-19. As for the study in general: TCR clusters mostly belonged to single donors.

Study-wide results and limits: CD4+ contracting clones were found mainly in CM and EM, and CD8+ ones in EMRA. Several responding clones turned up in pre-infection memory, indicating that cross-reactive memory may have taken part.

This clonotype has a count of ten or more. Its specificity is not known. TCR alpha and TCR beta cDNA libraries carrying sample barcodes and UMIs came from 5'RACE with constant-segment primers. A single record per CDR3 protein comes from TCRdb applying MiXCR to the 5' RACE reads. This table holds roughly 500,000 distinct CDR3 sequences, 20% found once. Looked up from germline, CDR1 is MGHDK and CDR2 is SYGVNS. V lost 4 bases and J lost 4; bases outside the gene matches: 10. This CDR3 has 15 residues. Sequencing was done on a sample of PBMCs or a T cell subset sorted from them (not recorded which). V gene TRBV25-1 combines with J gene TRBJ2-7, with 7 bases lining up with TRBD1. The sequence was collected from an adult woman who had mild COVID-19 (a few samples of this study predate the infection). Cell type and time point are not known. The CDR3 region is CASSAMNRGSYEQYF. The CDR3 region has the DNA TGTGCCAGCAGTGCAATGAACAGGGGTTCGTACGAGCAGTACTTC.